The source of this T cell receptor beta chain is a study of T-cell memory formation after mild COVID-19 (dated by TCRdb to about 2021). Regarding the research as a whole: Most TCR sequence clusters were specific to one of the two donors. Two young, previously healthy adult volunteers, one female and one male, were included in the cohort. T-cell clones expanding and contracting after mild COVID-19 in two donors were tracked by longitudinal TCRalpha and TCRbeta repertoire sequencing.

The sequencing machine was an Illumina NovaSeq 6000. Using 5'RACE with constant-segment primers, TCRalpha and TCRbeta cDNA libraries were constructed, with sample barcodes and unique molecular identifiers added in the process. RNA was extracted from every sample with Trizol reagent. Amplification of the libraries took two PCR steps, and the second step added a second sample barcode plus Illumina TruSeq adapters. Libraries were sequenced on an Illumina NovaSeq with 2 x 150 bp paired-end reads. In the original analysis: Demultiplexing of reads and collapsing into UMI-guided consensus sequences were performed with migec v1.2.7. With mixcr v2.1.11, UMI consensuses were aligned to TRA and TRB V and J templates and assembled into clonotypes. Clonotypes were classified as expanded or contracted when called significant by both edgeR and NoisET, with noise models trained on biological replicates. For edgeR calls, the cutoffs were a false discovery rate-adjusted p below 0.01 and a log2 fold-change threshold of 1. PCA with hierarchical clustering of max-normalized trajectories of the 1000 most abundant clonotypes was used as exploratory dynamics analysis. Separately sequenced CD4+ and CD8+ repertoires were used to assign the CD4 or CD8 phenotype of responding clones. TCRdb's own reprocessing of the public reads used fastp at Q25 and MiXCR and kept productive beta chains. When rows share a CDR3 protein, they turn into one entry using the most common DNA and genes. The V and J calls here are based on TCRdb, not the publication. Here the sample has approximately 230,000 distinct CDR3 sequences; about a sixth occur a single time. The biggest ten clones account for 3.5% of the sample.

PBMCs were isolated by Ficoll-Paque density gradient centrifugation. The research as a whole found: Contracting CD4+ clones were located mainly in the CM and EM memory subsets, whereas CD8+ clones were found to be enriched in EMRA. Only two mild cases were covered by the study, and larger cohorts that include severe cases with pre-infection samples were considered necessary. Balanced CD4/CD8 phenotypes were observed for clones contracting from day 15 to 85, whereas a bias towards CD4+ was observed for a second wave of clones expanding from day 15 to 37. Some responding clones were detected in pre-infection memory, which suggested that pre-existing cross-reactive memory T cells had joined the SARS-CoV-2 response. The second-wave clones that peaked on day 37 were not confirmed to be SARS-CoV-2 specific.

This clonotype has just a few counts. The antigen it binds to is not known. Within one base of it there is no much larger clone, and no base qualities were kept. The CDR3 runs 13 residues from the cysteine to the phenylalanine. The CDR3 DNA has 39 bases and is translated from base 1. The germline V gene (reference sequence) sets CDR1 to SEHNR and CDR2 to FQNEAQ. The germline ends are 9 bases apart after V is trimmed by 1 base and J by 6 bases. This TCR was sampled from a man between 18 and 35 years old who had mild COVID-19 (a few samples of this study predate the infection). The sample titles of this study are shuffled in the database, so cell type and time point are left out; the donor was told from shared clones. The sequence joins TRBV7-9 to TRBJ1-1; the D gene assignment is ambiguous. Input material: PBMCs or a T cell subset sorted from them (not recorded which). The nucleotide sequence reads as follows: TGTGCCAGCAGCTTAGTGGAAGGTGCTGAAGCTTTCTTT. Its translation is CASSLVEGAEAFF.